Below are 16 T cell receptor beta chains sequenced from a single sample in a study of identical twins. TCRdb independently ran MiXCR on the 5' RACE reads; one entry per CDR3 protein. The sample consists of roughly 250,000 distinct CDR3 sequences, 11% to 15% of them appearing once. Material for sequencing was memory (CD45RO+) T cells sorted from blood. These receptors were collected from a woman between 18 and 29 years old in good health.

The table lists this clonotype with a few counts. V is TRBV20-1 and J is TRBJ1-5; D call uncertain. This CDR3 comprises 13 residues. Germline values: CDR1 DFQATT, CDR2 SNEGSKA (reference sequence). Trimming took 0 bases from V and 3 from J, leaving 6 bases between them. The CDR3 DNA sequence: TGCAGTGCTAGAGAGGTGGCCAATCAGCCCCAGCATTTT. Protein sequence: CSAREVANQPQHF.

About this clonotype itself: One end of the junction is discordant with germline, which a read error may explain. This chain links TRBV18 with TRBJ2-1; weak D call: TRBD2 (5 bases). Germline V gene lookup returns CDR1 KGHSH and CDR2 LQKENI. This CDR3 is built from 17 residues. CDR3 in amino acids: CASSPRPSNPSYNEQFF. The CDR3 bases are TGTGCCAGCTCGCCACGGCCTAGCAACCCATCCTACAATGAGCAGTTCTTC.

This sequence joins TRBV5-5 and TRBJ2-7; D unresolved. This CDR3 has 15 residues. Germline-derived CDR1 and CDR2 are SGHKS and YYEKEE (reference sequence). V was trimmed by 0 bases and J by 3 bases, leaving 13 bases between them. CDR3 in amino acids: CASSLALRSFYEQYF. In DNA, the CDR3 is TGTGCCAGCAGCTTGGCCTTAAGAAGCTTCTACGAGCAGTACTTC.

This clonotype was detected once. The V gene is TRBV7-6, the J gene TRBJ2-7, with D possibly called TRBD1 or TRBD2 (5 bases each). This CDR3 has 13 residues. V was clipped by 1 base and J by 6 bases, with 10 bases between them. The germline gives CDR1 SGHVS, CDR2 FNYEAQ. In DNA form, the CDR3 reads TGTGCCAGCAGCTTAGTGGGGGTTTGCGAGCAGTACTTC. Protein: CASSLVGVCEQYF.

This clonotype appeared many times. V and J are TRBV2 and TRBJ2-1; 9 bases align to TRBD2. V dropped 5 bases and J dropped 1; count of bases not matched to a gene: 3. The CDR3 sequence is 15 residues long. CDR1 is SNHLY and CDR2 is FYNNEI in the germline V gene. CDR3: CASSLAGASYNEQFF. The CDR3 nucleotides read TGTGCCAGCAGTTTAGCGGGAGCGTCCTACAATGAGCAGTTCTTC.

This clonotype was found many times. This chain uses TRBV5-1 with TRBJ2-4, with D possibly called TRBD1 or TRBD2 (5 bases each). V was cut by 5 bases and J by 6 bases, with 15 bases left in between. The CDR3 is made up of 14 amino acids. Germline V gene sequence: CDR1 SGHRS, CDR2 YFSETQ. Here the CDR3 reads CASSPGTDLNIQYF. The DNA of the CDR3 is TGCGCCAGCAGTCCCGGGACGGACCTAAACATTCAGTACTTC.

This clonotype appeared a few times. This sequence joins TRBV3-1 and TRBJ2-1, with D unresolved. CDR1 is LGHDT and CDR2 is YNNKEL in the germline V gene (reference sequence). This CDR3 spans 13 amino acids. V lost 4 bases and J lost 3, with 7 bases in between. The CDR3 nucleotides are TGTGCCAGCAGCCCGACGGTCTACAATGAGCAGTTCTTC. Its protein product is CASSPTVYNEQFF.

The chain links TRBV15 to TRBJ2-5; D tentatively reads TRBD1 or TRBD2 (5 bases each). CDR1 is LNHNV, CDR2 YYDKDF, per germline (reference sequence). V was clipped by 1 base and J by 2 bases, with 8 bases between them. This CDR3 is built from 14 residues. The CDR3 reads CATSRGGGQETQYF. The CDR3, as DNA: TGTGCCACCAGCAGAGGTGGGGGTCAAGAGACCCAGTACTTC.

There are a few counts of this clonotype. The chain uses TRBV20-1 and TRBJ2-3; 9 bases fit TRBD2. Germline V CDR1 and CDR2: DFQATT, SNEGSKA (reference sequence). CDR3 length equals 14 residues. Losses at the gene ends were 7 bases for V and 2 bases for J; bases not matched to a gene: 7. This CDR3 reads CSEKAGGPTDTQYF. The CDR3 nucleotides read TGCAGTGAGAAGGCGGGAGGGCCCACAGATACGCAGTATTTT.

The V call is TRBV20-1, the J call TRBJ1-2, with TRBD1 matching over 9 bases. With V trimmed by 6 bases and J by 5 bases, 7 bases remained unmatched. Germline lookup yields CDR1 DFQATT and CDR2 SNEGSKA (reference sequence). The CDR3 contains 13 residues. The CDR3 sequence is CSAAGQGDYGYTF. The CDR3 coding sequence is TGCAGTGCCGCGGGACAGGGCGATTATGGCTACACCTTC.

This clonotype was observed at least ten times. This chain joins TRBV29-1 and TRBJ1-2; D gene uncertain. The CDR3 spans 13 residues. Germline loops: CDR1 SQVTM, CDR2 ANQGSEA. V lost 3 bases to trimming and J lost 4 bases, with 12 bases between them. CDR3 residues: CSVDWEASYGYTF. The CDR3 DNA is TGCAGCGTTGATTGGGAAGCCTCCTATGGCTACACCTTC.

The rearrangement joins TRBV5-5 to TRBJ2-5; D unclear. The CDR3 covers 13 residues. V was clipped by 0 bases and J by 5 bases, with 8 bases between them. Germline values: CDR1 SGHKS, CDR2 YYEKEE (reference sequence). CDR3 DNA: TGTGCCAGCAGCTTGGACAGTTGGGAGACCCAGTACTTC. Its protein product is CASSLDSWETQYF.

Concerning this clonotype: An end of the junction does not agree with germline; a read error may underlie this. The chain is built from TRBV2 and TRBJ1-1; TRBD1 matches at 7 bases. The V gene's germline CDR1 is SNHLY and CDR2 FYNNEI. This CDR3 comprises 13 residues. CDR3 region: CATSRQGNTEAFF. The CDR3 bases are TGTGCCACCAGTCGACAGGGGAACACTGAAGCTTTCTTT.

The sample holds a few counts of this clonotype. V usage is TRBV9 and J usage is TRBJ2-2; D possibly corresponds to TRBD2 (6 bases). Germline CDR1 reads SGDLS; CDR2 reads YYNGEE. V lost 4 bases, J lost 4 bases, and 20 bases lay in between. CDR3 length: 17 residues. CDR3 amino acids: CASSTRIGGNPTGELFF. CDR3 bases: TGTGCCAGCAGCACCCGAATCGGAGGGAACCCCACCGGGGAGCTGTTTTTT.

This clonotype was counted between two and nine times. The chain couples TRBV18 to TRBJ2-1; perhaps D is TRBD1 or TRBD2 (5 bases each). The germline CDR1 and CDR2 sequences are KGHSH and LQKENI. This CDR3 spans 14 amino acids. V was pared by 3 bases and J by 7 bases, with 13 bases between. The CDR3 region is CASSPPGRLNEQFF. The CDR3 DNA follows: TGTGCCAGCTCACCCCCGGGACGGCTGAATGAGCAGTTCTTC.

This sequence joins TRBV5-1 and TRBJ2-4; D possibly corresponds to TRBD2 (5 bases). V dropped 2 bases and J dropped 12 bases, with 12 bases sitting between them. The V gene's germline CDR1 is SGHRS and CDR2 YFSETQ. This CDR3 comprises 12 residues. The CDR3 protein is CASSFEGERQYF. DNA for the CDR3: TGCGCCAGCAGCTTCGAGGGTGAGCGTCAGTACTTC.